The rows below give T cell receptor beta chains drawn from one sample of a study of T cell responses to AZD1222 COVID-19 vaccine. Sequenced by immunoSEQ multiplex PCR; TCRdb stores in-frame clones only, minus some. The sample shows about 170,000 clones, about 83% of them seen only once. Specimen: peripheral blood, collected 28 days after the second AZD1222 dose. Receptors were obtained from an adult who received the AZD1222 COVID-19 vaccine. The CDR3 runs from the conserved cysteine through the conserved F or W. Each record gives: clone size, D gene, J gene, V gene, CDR3 protein, CDR3 DNA. A D gene is named only where the DNA matches it firmly. Size is stated for part of the rows, as once, few or many counts, or as a class when the clone is expanded.

clone size: NA
D gene: TRBD1
J gene: TRBJ1-2
V gene: TRBV7-2
CDR3 protein: CASSLADRGPYGYTF
CDR3 DNA: TGTGCCAGCAGCTTAGCAGACAGGGGGCCCTATGGCTACACCTTC

clone size: NA
D gene: TRBD2
J gene: TRBJ2-4
V gene: TRBV9
CDR3 protein: CASSVSSSGGNIQYF
CDR3 DNA: TGTGCCAGCAGCGTAAGCTCGTCGGGGGGAAACATTCAGTACTTC

clone size: NA
D gene: NA
J gene: TRBJ2-3
V gene: TRBV19
CDR3 protein: CASSGAGLPDTQYF
CDR3 DNA: TGTGCCAGTAGTGGGGCAGGGTTGCCCGATACGCAGTATTTT

clone size: NA
D gene: TRBD1
J gene: TRBJ2-1
V gene: TRBV28
CDR3 protein: CASSYRIGTGDHEQFF
CDR3 DNA: TGTGCCAGCAGTTACCGAATTGGGACAGGGGACCATGAGCAGTTCTTC

clone size: NA
D gene: TRBD1
J gene: TRBJ1-1
V gene: TRBV6-5
CDR3 protein: CASSSLTGGGTEAFF
CDR3 DNA: TGTGCCAGCAGTTCCCTGACAGGGGGTGGCACTGAAGCTTTCTTT

clone size: NA
D gene: NA
J gene: TRBJ1-1
V gene: TRBV7-8
CDR3 protein: CASSLYANTEAFF
CDR3 DNA: TGTGCCAGCAGCTTATACGCGAACACTGAAGCTTTCTTT

clone size: NA
D gene: NA
J gene: TRBJ1-5
V gene: TRBV19
CDR3 protein: CASSIGQGMGQPQHF
CDR3 DNA: TGTGCCAGTAGTATTGGGCAGGGTATGGGGCAGCCCCAGCATTTT

clone size: NA
D gene: NA
J gene: TRBJ1-2
V gene: TRBV3-1/TRBV3-2
CDR3 protein: CASSQGAGRYGYTF
CDR3 DNA: TGTGCCAGCAGCCAAGGGGCAGGGCGCTATGGCTACACCTTC

clone size: NA
D gene: NA
J gene: TRBJ1-2
V gene: TRBV27
CDR3 protein: CASSRIGVTNYGYTF
CDR3 DNA: TGTGCCAGCAGTCGAATCGGGGTAACAAACTATGGCTACACCTTC

clone size: NA
D gene: NA
J gene: TRBJ1-2
V gene: TRBV5-6
CDR3 protein: CASSLRVADGYGYTF
CDR3 DNA: TGTGCCAGCAGCTTAAGGGTGGCAGATGGGTATGGCTACACCTTC

clone size: NA
D gene: NA
J gene: TRBJ1-2
V gene: TRBV4-2
CDR3 protein: CASSQAQRAPNYGYTF
CDR3 DNA: TGTGCCAGCAGCCAAGCTCAAAGGGCCCCTAACTATGGCTACACCTTC

clone size: NA
D gene: NA
J gene: TRBJ1-5
V gene: TRBV5-1
CDR3 protein: CASSLLGEGNQPQHF
CDR3 DNA: TGCGCCAGCAGCTTGTTAGGGGAAGGCAATCAGCCCCAGCATTTT

clone size: NA
D gene: TRBD2
J gene: TRBJ2-5
V gene: TRBV4-2
CDR3 protein: CASRSSGGETQYF
CDR3 DNA: TGTGCCAGCAGGTCGAGCGGGGGAGAGACCCAGTACTTC

clone size: few
D gene: NA
J gene: TRBJ2-7
V gene: TRBV2
CDR3 protein: CATKVIDSSYEQYF
CDR3 DNA: TGTGCCACGAAGGTCATCGACAGCAGCTACGAGCAGTACTTC

clone size: few
D gene: TRBD2
J gene: TRBJ2-2
V gene: TRBV10-2
CDR3 protein: CATLNSGGVANTGELFF
CDR3 DNA: TGCGCCACCCTGAATAGCGGGGGTGTCGCGAACACCGGGGAGCTGTTTTTT

clone size: NA
D gene: NA
J gene: TRBJ2-5
V gene: TRBV25-1
CDR3 protein: CASSEPPSETQYF
CDR3 DNA: TGTGCCAGCAGTGAGCCCCCCAGTGAGACCCAGTACTTC

clone size: NA
D gene: NA
J gene: TRBJ1-2
V gene: TRBV4-1
CDR3 protein: CASSQEQGNYGYTF
CDR3 DNA: TGCGCCAGCAGCCAAGAACAGGGAAACTATGGCTACACCTTC

clone size: once
D gene: NA
J gene: TRBJ2-7
V gene: TRBV27
CDR3 protein: CASRPTGGAEQYF
CDR3 DNA: TGTGCCAGCAGACCCACAGGGGGGGCCGAGCAGTACTTC

clone size: NA
D gene: TRBD1
J gene: TRBJ1-1
V gene: TRBV2
CDR3 protein: CASSRQGGSTEAFF
CDR3 DNA: TGTGCCAGCAGTAGACAGGGCGGGTCCACTGAAGCTTTCTTT

clone size: NA
D gene: TRBD1
J gene: TRBJ1-2
V gene: TRBV7-8
CDR3 protein: CASSLRTGSNYGYTF
CDR3 DNA: TGTGCCAGCAGCTTGCGGACAGGGTCGAACTATGGCTACACCTTC

clone size: once
D gene: NA
J gene: TRBJ1-5
V gene: TRBV19
CDR3 protein: CASSIWDSNQPQHF
CDR3 DNA: TGTGCCAGTAGTATTTGGGATAGCAATCAGCCCCAGCATTTT

clone size: NA
D gene: NA
J gene: TRBJ2-5
V gene: TRBV25-1
CDR3 protein: CASSAVFKLEGLDETQYF
CDR3 DNA: TGTGCCAGCAGTGCCGTTTTTAAACTGGAGGGCCTGGATGAGACCCAGTACTTC